This paragraph covers one TCR beta chain sequence. This entry comes from a study of cytomegalovirus exposure and HLA in healthy donors. This CDR3 region has 16 residues. V was pared by 5 bases and J by 4 bases, with 17 bases between. Germline V gene sequence: CDR1 ENHRY, CDR2 SYGVKD. 13 Jbeta primers and 60 Vbeta primers were used for the PCR. Repertoires were generated with immunoSEQ multiplex PCR, while TCRdb's copy carries only in-frame clones and drops some. The table includes tens of thousands of clones, over 60% detected once. Sequenced material: PBMCs. The chain carries TRBV10-3 and TRBJ2-2, with D possibly being TRBD1 (5 bases). This TCR was recovered from a man in his fifties or sixties in good health and CMV-seropositive. In DNA form, the CDR3 reads TGTGCCATCAGTCCTACAGGTTTACCCACCACCGGGGAGCTGTTTTTT. It is translated as CAISPTGLPTTGELFF.